This paragraph covers one T cell receptor beta chain sequence. The data were obtained in a study of OX40 agonist ivuxolimab in advanced cancers. Sequencing used immunoSEQ multiplex PCR; TCRdb keeps in-frame clones, though not all of them. The sample has under 50,000 clones, around 85% seen once. The CDR3 runs to 14 residues. V dropped 0 bases and J dropped 3 bases, with 9 bases sitting between them. Germline V gene data show CDR1 as SGHRS and CDR2 as YFSETQ. Sample: CD4+ or CD8+ T cells sorted from blood, taken in a trial of the OX40 agonist ivuxolimab. The chain joins TRBV5-1 to TRBJ1-1; weak D call: TRBD1 (6 bases). The receptor comes from an adult with an advanced solid tumor such as melanoma, head and neck, liver or kidney cancer. The CDR3 spells CASSLVPGDTEAFF. CDR3 DNA sequence: TGCGCCAGCAGCTTGGTTCCAGGGGACACTGAAGCTTTCTTT.